These 11 T cell receptor beta chains were all obtained from the same sample, sequenced in a study of identical twins. A single record per CDR3 protein comes from TCRdb applying MiXCR to the 5' RACE reads. The data show 500,000 or so distinct CDR3 sequences, around an eighth seen once. This sample also appeared in a second study, on yellow fever vaccine responses in identical twins.

Sequencing was performed on CD4+ T cells sorted from blood. The receptors come from a woman under 30 in good health.

This clonotype has only a few counts. The chain couples TRBV7-2 to TRBJ2-3; the match to TRBD1 covers 9 bases. Per germline, CDR1 SGHTA and CDR2 FQGNSA. The V segment lost 1 base and the J segment 2 bases; nucleotides outside the gene matches: 4. This CDR3 region has 16 residues. The CDR3 bases are TGTGCCAGCAGCTTAGTTGGACAGGGGTCCACAGATACGCAGTATTTT. This gives the protein CASSLVGQGSTDTQYF.

The V gene is TRBV19, the J gene TRBJ2-1; TRBD2 matches 8 bases. Germline CDR1 LNHDA, CDR2 SQIVND (reference sequence). CDR3 length: 15 amino acids. The V segment lost 3 bases and the J segment 6 bases; nucleotides outside the gene matches: 7. In DNA form, the CDR3 reads TGTGCCAGTAGTATTTGGGCGGGGGGAACCAATGAGCAGTTCTTC. Protein sequence: CASSIWAGGTNEQFF.

This clonotype has just a few counts. This sequence joins TRBV24-1 and TRBJ2-3; 7 bases map to TRBD1. The ends lost 3 bases at V and 1 base at J; junction bases unmatched: 9. Germline V gene sequence: CDR1 KGHDR, CDR2 SFDVKD. The CDR3 has 17 residues. CDR3 amino acids: CATSDPANRGGTDTQYF. CDR3 coding DNA: TGTGCCACCAGTGATCCAGCTAACAGGGGTGGCACAGATACGCAGTATTTT.

V usage is TRBV19 and J usage is TRBJ1-5, with D possibly TRBD1 on 5 matching bases. This CDR3 spans 14 amino acids. V lost 4 bases and J 7 bases, leaving 14 bases between the germline ends. Germline-derived CDR1 and CDR2 are LNHDA and SQIVND (reference sequence). CDR3 sequence reads: CASSTGVMGQPQHF. The CDR3 bases are TGTGCCAGTAGTACGGGGGTTATGGGACAGCCCCAGCATTTT.

The chain couples TRBV12-3 or TRBV12-4 to TRBJ2-7, with 7 bases aligning to TRBD1. The CDR3 totals 15 residues. Losses at the gene ends were 5 bases for V and 0 bases for J; bases not matched to a gene: 7. CDR3 loop: CASSPTGALSYEQYF. The DNA of the CDR3 is TGTGCCAGCAGTCCTACAGGGGCCCTCTCCTACGAGCAGTACTTC.

This clonotype came up many times. The CDR3 loop is CATSDSVPVQGHTDTQYF. The CDR3 DNA is TGTGCCACCAGTGATTCCGTCCCCGTACAGGGTCACACAGATACGCAGTATTTT. The genes are TRBV24-1 and TRBJ2-3; the D gene is possibly TRBD1 (6 bases). This CDR3 is 18 amino acids long. The ends were cut back, 2 bases at V and 2 bases at J, with 19 bases in the middle. Germline-derived CDR1 and CDR2 are KGHDR and SFDVKD.

This clonotype was seen many times. V is TRBV7-9 and J is TRBJ2-7; TRBD2 might be the D (5 bases). Per the germline V gene, CDR1 is SEHNR and CDR2 is FQNEAQ (reference sequence). Between the trimmed V and J ends, which lost 0 bases and 4 bases, there was a span of 7 bases. The CDR3 length is 13 residues. The CDR3: CASSLAGIYEQYF. In DNA, the CDR3 is TGTGCCAGCAGCTTAGCCGGGATATACGAGCAGTACTTC.

This clonotype was found many times. CDR3 amino acids: CASSLGGNSGANVLTF. The CDR3 DNA is TGCGCCAGCAGCTTAGGCGGAAACTCTGGGGCCAACGTCCTGACTTTC. The gene calls are TRBV5-1 and TRBJ2-6; D is unclear. The germline CDR1 and CDR2 sequences are SGHRS and YFSETQ. CDR3 length equals 16 residues. V was trimmed by 2 bases and J by 0 bases, leaving 9 bases between them.

The chain joins TRBV7-2 to TRBJ2-2; 16 bases are shared with TRBD2. Trimming cost V 3 bases and J 6 bases; bases outside gene matches: 1. The CDR3 consists of 16 residues. The germline gives CDR1 SGHTA, CDR2 FQGNSA. The DNA for the CDR3 is TGTGCCAGCAGCTTTGGGACTAGCGGGAGGGCCGGGGAGCTGTTTTTT. Encoded protein: CASSFGTSGRAGELFF.

This clonotype was seen repeatedly, ten times or more. This sequence joins TRBV5-6 and TRBJ2-3, with unresolved D. V lost 1 base to trimming and J lost 0 bases, with 9 bases between them. CDR3 length equals 15 residues. Germline V gene sequence: CDR1 SGHDT, CDR2 YYEEEE. CDR3 sequence: CASSLNSPSTDTQYF. The CDR3 region has the DNA TGTGCCAGCAGCTTGAATTCCCCTAGCACAGATACGCAGTATTTT.

The chain is built from TRBV20-1 and TRBJ2-5, with no clear D. The CDR3 loop spans 9 amino acids. CDR1 is DFQATT and CDR2 is SNEGSKA in the germline V gene (reference sequence). CDR3 coding DNA: TGCAGCGCCCACAAGACCCAGTACTTC. Amino acids: CSAHKTQYF.